The clone carrying this TCR beta chain has at least ten counts. The source of the sample is a study of neurological immune-mediated disorders. This CDR3 has 15 residues. Germline values: CDR1 KGHDR, CDR2 SFDVKD. V dropped 3 bases and J dropped 2 bases, with 11 bases sitting between them. As to time point: longitudinal time-point 2. TCRdb independently ran MiXCR on the 5' RACE reads; one entry per CDR3 protein. The data hold some 50,000 distinct CDR3 sequences, with less than 15% observed a single time. Sequencing was carried out using PBMCs. The source is a male donor with HTLV-1-associated myelopathy (HAM/TSP). The rearrangement joins TRBV24-1 to TRBJ2-3; TRBD2 is a possible D gene (6 bases). Written as DNA, the CDR3 is TGTGCCACCAGTGATCGCGGGGTAGCCACAGATACGCAGTATTTT. It is translated as CATSDRGVATDTQYF.